The 22 T cell receptor beta chains reported below all come from one sample, sequenced in a study of CD8+CD57+ T cells in acquired aplastic anemia. Profiling of TCR beta VDJ combinations and CDR3 sequences used genomic DNA as template. Each CDR3 protein gets one entry after TCRdb re-called the reads with MiXCR. Of about 120,000 distinct CDR3 sequences detected, 55% to 60% appear once; the ten largest clones hold 25% to 35%. Whoever was chosen for sequencing had shown CD8+CD57+ cell expansion by flow cytometry. The specimen was sorted CD4+, CD8+, or CD8+CD57+ T cells (not recorded which) from PBMCs. The receptors come from a human donor with aplastic anemia.

This clonotype was seen a single time. The chain couples TRBV25-1 to TRBJ1-2, with D possibly TRBD1 on 5 matching bases. The germline V and J ends were trimmed by 5 bases and 6 bases, with 10 bases remaining between them. Germline V CDR1 and CDR2: MGHDK, SYGVNS. CDR3 length: 12 amino acids. The CDR3, as DNA: TGTGCCAGCAGTTTCGTCAGGGATGGCTACACCTTC. Translation: CASSFVRDGYTF.

The chain joins TRBV20-1 to TRBJ1-2; unclear D gene. The CDR3 has 13 amino acids. The V end lost 0 bases, the J end lost 3 bases, and 8 bases lay between the germline ends. The germline V gene has CDR1 DFQATT and CDR2 SNEGSKA (reference sequence). The CDR3 region has the DNA TGCAGTGCTAGAGAGGGCCTGGACTATGGCTACACCTTC. The encoded protein is CSAREGLDYGYTF.

The chain couples TRBV20-1 to TRBJ2-6, with a weak D call TRBD1 (5 bases). The V gene's germline CDR1 is DFQATT and CDR2 SNEGSKA (reference sequence). With 3 bases removed from V and 3 bases from J, the gap between germline ends came to 12 bases. This CDR3 is 15 amino acids long. CDR3 DNA: TGCAGTGCTAGGGCCCAAGGGGTTGGGGCCAACGTCCTGACTTTC. Translated: CSARAQGVGANVLTF.

The CDR3 sequence is CATSRGTGEQYF. The CDR3 DNA sequence: TGTGCCACCAGCAGAGGGACGGGCGAGCAGTACTTC. V and J are TRBV15 and TRBJ2-7, with D unclear. Per the germline V gene, CDR1 is LNHNV and CDR2 is YYDKDF (reference sequence). The CDR3 loop spans 12 amino acids. Trimming stripped 1 base from V and 6 bases from J, with 7 bases between.

Worth noting for this clonotype: A much larger clonotype is one base distant, so this may be a read error. The chain has TRBV11-2 and TRBJ2-2; 10 positions agree with TRBD2. This CDR3 has 18 residues. CDR1 and CDR2 from the germline V gene are SGHAT and FQNNGV. DNA for the CDR3: TGTGCCAGCAGCTTAGAACTAGCGGGATACTCCCAGGGTGGGGAGCGGTTTTTT. Translation gives CASSLELAGYSQGGERFF.

This rearrangement joins TRBV3-1 to TRBJ2-1; 8 bases align to TRBD2. There are 15 residues in the CDR3. J gave up 4 bases and V 1 base, and 3 bases lay outside the gene matches. Germline CDR1 is LGHDT and CDR2 is YNNKEL (reference sequence). DNA of the CDR3: TGTGCCAGCAGCCAAGTTAGCGGGGCTTACAATGAGCAGTTCTTC. Translated, it gives CASSQVSGAYNEQFF.

The rearrangement joins TRBV24-1 to TRBJ2-1; 8 bases fit TRBD1. Germline-derived CDR1 and CDR2 are KGHDR and SFDVKD. The CDR3 covers 17 residues. V gave up 3 bases and J gave up 1 base; unmatched junction bases: 7. CDR3 sequence: CATSDVTGVASYNEQFF. CDR3 bases: TGTGCCACCAGTGATGTGACAGGGGTAGCGTCCTACAATGAGCAGTTCTTC.

The chain is built from TRBV6-5 and TRBJ2-7; 9 nucleotides match TRBD2. CDR1 and CDR2 from the germline V gene are MNHEY and SVGAGI. The CDR3 runs to 16 residues. V trimming: 2 bases; J trimming: 3 bases; junction bases outside the gene matches: 8. Here the CDR3 reads CASSYPSQRGVYEQYF. The DNA of the CDR3 is TGTGCCAGCAGTTACCCTTCCCAGCGGGGGGTCTACGAGCAGTACTTC.

The chain is built from TRBV2 and TRBJ1-6; 7 bases match TRBD1. V was clipped by 5 bases and J by 5 bases; unmatched bases: 6. This CDR3 has 15 amino acids. CDR1 and CDR2 (germline): SNHLY, FYNNEI. The CDR3 region has the DNA TGTGCCAGCAGTATTGGGACAGAAAATAATTCACCCCTCCACTTT. Its protein is CASSIGTENNSPLHF.

The genes are TRBV20-1 and TRBJ1-2; TRBD1 matches at 8 bases. V gave up 5 bases and J gave up 0 bases; unmatched junction bases: 8. The CDR3 consists of 15 residues. In germline, CDR1 is DFQATT, CDR2 SNEGSKA (reference sequence). DNA of the CDR3: TGCAGTGCTCCGGACAGGGCAACTTCTAACTATGGCTACACCTTC. Amino acids: CSAPDRATSNYGYTF.

The chain has TRBV11-1 and TRBJ2-3; D possibly corresponds to TRBD1 (5 bases). The CDR3 has 15 amino acids. V lost 1 base to trimming and J lost 4 bases, with 12 bases between them. Per germline, CDR1 SGHAT and CDR2 FQDESV (reference sequence). The CDR3 loop reads CASSLDGAPADTQYF. In DNA form, the CDR3 reads TGTGCCAGCAGCTTAGATGGGGCGCCGGCAGATACGCAGTATTTT.

The chain links TRBV7-9 to TRBJ2-6, with D perhaps assigned TRBD1 or TRBD2 (5 bases each). Trimming removed 5 bases from V and 16 bases from J, with 24 bases in between. The CDR3 is made up of 15 amino acids. Germline-derived CDR1 and CDR2 are SEHNR and FQNEAQ (reference sequence). For the CDR3, the DNA is TGTGCCAGCAGCCACAGGCCGACGAACACCGGGGAGCTGACTTTC. Amino acid sequence: CASSHRPTNTGELTF.

This sequence joins TRBV20-1 and TRBJ2-4; 10 bases fit TRBD2. Germline V gives CDR1 DFQATT, CDR2 SNEGSKA (reference sequence). This CDR3 is 17 amino acids long. With V trimmed by 5 bases and J by 1 base, 11 bases remained unmatched. The CDR3 DNA reads as TGCAGTGCTGGGCTAGCGGGAGAAGGGGGGGCCAAAAACATTCAGTACTTC. Translation: CSAGLAGEGGAKNIQYF.

The J gene is TRBJ2-6, the V gene TRBV20-1, with TRBD1 matching 8 bases. Trimming at V came to 3 bases and at J to 1 base, leaving 8 bases not matched to a gene. Germline CDR1 is DFQATT and CDR2 is SNEGSKA (reference sequence). The CDR3 sequence is 17 residues long. The CDR3 DNA reads as TGCAGTGCTAGTCGACAGGGGTCTGGTTCTGGGGCCAACGTCCTGACTTTC. It codes for CSASRQGSGSGANVLTF.

This clonotype came up many times. A read error is possible here, since a much larger clone lies one base away. This chain joins TRBV15 and TRBJ1-6, with unresolved D. Germline assignment: CDR1 LNHNV and CDR2 YYDKDF (reference sequence). This CDR3 is 15 amino acids long. CDR3 DNA: TGTGCCACCAGCAGAGATCTTGGCAGAAATTCACCCCCCCACTTT. Its protein product is CATSRDLGRNSPPHF.

This chain joins TRBV19 and TRBJ2-2; D gene unclear. Trimming shortened V by 5 bases and J by 6 bases, and 13 bases separated the two germline ends. CDR3 size: 14 residues. The germline V gene has CDR1 LNHDA and CDR2 SQIVND (reference sequence). CDR3 sequence (DNA): TGTGCCAGTAGTTGGGCAGGCAGCTCCGGGGAGCTGTTTTTT. Encoded protein: CASSWAGSSGELFF.

This clonotype has just one count. This chain connects TRBV19 to TRBJ2-3; the match to TRBD2 covers 8 bases. V shed 5 bases and J 3 bases; nucleotides not matched to a gene: 10. The germline V gene encodes CDR1 LNHDA and CDR2 SQIVND (reference sequence). The CDR3 spans 16 residues. The CDR3 nucleotides are TGTGCCAGTAGTGACCGGGGGGGCCTTGCGACAGATACGCAGTATTTT. Translating it yields CASSDRGGLATDTQYF.

By frequency in the sample, this clonotype is medium-sized. The V gene is TRBV24-1, the J gene TRBJ2-7; possible D gene TRBD1, 5 bases. CDR1 and CDR2 (germline): KGHDR, SFDVKD. V lost 3 bases and J lost 1, with 12 bases in between. This CDR3 comprises 15 residues. The CDR3 is CATSDPLTASYEQYF. In nucleotides, the CDR3 is TGTGCCACCAGTGATCCGCTGACAGCTTCCTACGAGCAGTACTTC.

The chain is built from TRBV2 and TRBJ2-1, with TRBD2 matching over 10 bases. Germline assignment: CDR1 SNHLY and CDR2 FYNNEI. The CDR3 is 16 amino acids. After removal of 3 bases from V and 2 bases from J, the junction contained 4 bases not matched to a gene. The CDR3 is CASSDPGLAAYNEQFF. CDR3 sequence (DNA): TGTGCCAGCAGTGATCCAGGACTAGCGGCCTACAATGAGCAGTTCTTC.

This clonotype came up many times. This chain links TRBV12-3 or TRBV12-4 with TRBJ1-3, with D uncertain. The CDR3 contains 11 residues. V gave up 5 bases and J gave up 5 bases, with 4 bases separating them. This chain's CDR3 is CASSPRNTIYF. CDR3 nucleotides: TGTGCCAGCAGTCCCAGAAACACCATATATTTT.

This clonotype occurred many times. The chain combines TRBV12-3 or TRBV12-4 with TRBJ1-2; weak D call: TRBD1 (5 bases). The V end was cut by 5 bases, the J end by 8 bases, with 21 bases between. The CDR3 is made up of 15 amino acids. CDR3 nucleotides: TGTGCCAGCAGTCGGACACTCTCTACCAAGGAGGGCTACACCTTC. Protein product: CASSRTLSTKEGYTF.

CDR3 sequence (DNA): TGTGCCAGCAGTAGGGACAGGGGAATGAATTCACCCCTCCACTTT. Amino acid sequence: CASSRDRGMNSPLHF. The rearrangement links TRBV2 to TRBJ1-6; 10 bases match TRBD1. The CDR3 is made up of 15 amino acids. V dropped 5 bases and J dropped 7; count of bases not matched to a gene: 5. Germline-derived CDR1 and CDR2 are SNHLY and FYNNEI.